The 25 T cell receptor beta chains below come from one sample, sequenced in a study of OX40 agonist ivuxolimab in advanced cancers. Measured with immunoSEQ multiplex PCR; TCRdb has only the in-frame clones, and not every one. Of tens of thousands of clones listed, over 75% are singletons. Sequences were derived from CD4+ or CD8+ T cells sorted from blood, sampled in a trial of the OX40 agonist ivuxolimab. Receptors originate from an adult with an advanced solid tumor such as melanoma, head and neck, liver or kidney cancer.

The chain combines TRBV11-2 with TRBJ2-2, with D perhaps matching TRBD2 (5 bases). CDR3 size: 17 residues. V was trimmed by 5 bases and J by 0 bases, leaving 16 bases between them. Per the germline V gene, CDR1 is SGHAT and CDR2 is FQNNGV. The CDR3 coding sequence is TGTGCCAGCAGCCCCACCAGCACTAGTTCGAACACCGGGGAGCTGTTTTTT. This sequence encodes CASSPTSTSSNTGELFF. The complete variable domain, with remaining parts taken from reference TRBV11-2 and TRBJ2-2, reads EAGVAQSPRYKIIEKRQSVAFWCNPISGHATLYWYQQILGQGPKLLIQFQNNGVVDDSQLPKDRFSAERLKGVDSTLKIQPAKLEDSAVYLCASSPTSTSSNTGELFFGEGSRLTVL.

This chain joins TRBV29-1 and TRBJ1-4, with 7 bases matching TRBD1. The ends lost 7 bases at V and 8 bases at J; junction bases unmatched: 10. The CDR3 length is 13 residues. Germline lookup yields CDR1 SQVTM and CDR2 ANQGSEA. The DNA for the CDR3 is TGCAGCGCCCTAGACAGGGAAGGAGAAAAACTGTTTTTT. Amino acids: CSALDREGEKLFF.

The chain is built from TRBV5-1 and TRBJ1-4; possible D gene TRBD1, 5 bases. The CDR3 length is 16 residues. Trimming shortened V by 0 bases and J by 0 bases, and 9 bases separated the two germline ends. CDR1 is SGHRS and CDR2 is YFSETQ in the germline V gene. The CDR3 loop reads CASSLAGGTTNEKLFF. CDR3 bases: TGCGCCAGCAGCTTGGCCGGGGGAACAACTAATGAAAAACTGTTTTTT.

The CDR3: CASNQPGQLRYEQYF. CDR3 in DNA: TGTGCCAGCAATCAACCGGGACAGTTACGATACGAGCAGTACTTC. This chain links TRBV5-5 with TRBJ2-7; 7 bases align to TRBD1. The CDR3 totals 15 residues. Germline CDR1 and CDR2: SGHKS and YYEKEE (reference sequence). V was pared by 6 bases and J by 4 bases, with 13 bases of the junction left unmatched.

The V call is TRBV19, the J call TRBJ2-7; D is unclear. From germline, CDR1 is LNHDA and CDR2 SQIVND (reference sequence). This CDR3 comprises 13 residues. Trimming left V 3 bases short and J 3 bases short, with 9 bases between. This CDR3 reads CASSMDLGYEQYF. In DNA, the CDR3 is TGTGCCAGTAGTATGGACCTGGGCTACGAGCAGTACTTC.

The chain employs TRBV10-3 and TRBJ2-5, with 9 bases matching TRBD2. The CDR3 is 15 amino acids. The V gene's germline CDR1 is ENHRY and CDR2 SYGVKD. The V and J ends lost 2 bases and 4 bases, in that order; junction bases with no gene match: 5. The CDR3 DNA follows: TGTGCCATCAGTGAGGCGGTAGCGGGGGTAGAGACCCAGTACTTC. Its protein is CAISEAVAGVETQYF.

The genes are TRBV27 and TRBJ1-2; D unclear. Germline CDR1 MNHEY, CDR2 SMNVEV (reference sequence). With 2 bases removed from V and 4 bases from J, the gap between germline ends came to 8 bases. This CDR3 is 13 amino acids long. CDR3 DNA: TGTGCCAGCAGTTTAACAGCCTCCTATGGCTACACCTTC. Its translation is CASSLTASYGYTF.

V is TRBV11-3 and J is TRBJ2-7; maybe TRBD2 (5 bases). CDR3 length equals 14 residues. The V end was cut by 5 bases, the J end by 3 bases, with 14 bases between. CDR1 and CDR2 (germline): SGHNT, YENEEA. CDR3: CASSPTRGIYEQYF. The CDR3 DNA is TGTGCCAGCAGCCCGACACGGGGTATCTACGAGCAGTACTTC.

The chain is built from TRBV10-3 and TRBJ2-7; D is undetermined. The V and J ends lost 2 bases and 2 bases respectively, with 7 bases between them. The CDR3 has 13 amino acids. The germline V gene encodes CDR1 ENHRY and CDR2 SYGVKD. The CDR3 DNA sequence: TGTGCCATCAGTGAGCAAAAGCCCTACGAGCAGTACTTC. Translating gives CAISEQKPYEQYF.

This clone showed up just a few times. The rearrangement uses TRBV5-6 and TRBJ2-5; D gene uncertain. The CDR3 extends over 13 amino acids. V shed 4 bases and J shed 5 bases, with 12 bases lying between them. From germline, CDR1 is SGHDT and CDR2 YYEEEE. CDR3 region: CASSLSGVETQYF. The CDR3, as DNA: TGTGCCAGCAGCCTCAGTGGGGTCGAGACCCAGTACTTC.

The chain joins TRBV6-5 to TRBJ1-6; 7 positions match TRBD1. Germline lookup yields CDR1 MNHEY and CDR2 SVGAGI. The ends lost 4 bases at V and 14 bases at J; junction bases unmatched: 11. The CDR3 has 14 amino acids. CDR3 coding DNA: TGTGCCAGCAGTTCCGGGACAGCAGAGTTCACCCTCCACTTT. It is translated as CASSSGTAEFTLHF.

The chain combines TRBV27 with TRBJ1-1; D is possibly TRBD1 (5 bases). The CDR3 extends over 15 amino acids. With 0 bases removed from V and 5 bases from J, the gap between germline ends came to 13 bases. The germline V gene encodes CDR1 MNHEY and CDR2 SMNVEV (reference sequence). The DNA of the CDR3 is TGTGCCAGCAGTTTATCTGGGGGGGGGATGACTGAAGCTTTCTTT. This translates into CASSLSGGGMTEAFF.

This chain joins TRBV7-9 and TRBJ1-3; D is possibly TRBD1 (6 bases). The CDR3 is 16 residues long. V lost 5 bases and J 9 bases, leaving 23 bases between the germline ends. Germline loops: CDR1 SEHNR, CDR2 FQNEAQ (reference sequence). The CDR3 DNA sequence: TGTGCCAGCAGCCCCGGGGGGCTCGATCGGGGGAGCACCATATATTTT. This sequence encodes CASSPGGLDRGSTIYF.

V is TRBV5-1 and J is TRBJ2-7; 8 positions match TRBD1. V lost 2 bases and J lost 6; bases outside the gene matches: 16. The CDR3 has 17 residues. The germline gives CDR1 SGHRS, CDR2 YFSETQ. The CDR3 loop reads CASSFSWSDRGRVEQYF. The CDR3 DNA is TGCGCCAGCAGCTTCTCTTGGAGCGACAGGGGAAGGGTCGAGCAGTACTTC. Full variable domain (missing parts from reference TRBV5-1 and TRBJ2-7): KAGVTQTPRYLIKTRGQQVTLSCSPISGHRSVSWYQQTPGQGLQFLFEYFSETQRNKGNFPGRFSGRQFSNSRSEMNVSTLELGDSALYLCASSFSWSDRGRVEQYFGPGTRLTVT.

This chain links TRBV25-1 with TRBJ1-1; D is perhaps TRBD1 (5 bases). Trimming removed 6 bases from V and 4 bases from J, with 15 bases in between. This CDR3 spans 14 amino acids. Germline CDR1 reads MGHDK; CDR2 reads SYGVNS. CDR3 bases: TGTGCCAGCAGCCTCTCCCAGGGAGGCACTGAAGCTTTCTTT. Its translation is CASSLSQGGTEAFF.

In this sample, this clone turned up once. The V call is TRBV19, the J call TRBJ2-7; D may correspond to TRBD1 or TRBD2 (5 bases each). There are 11 residues in the CDR3. Germline V gene data show CDR1 as LNHDA and CDR2 as SQIVND (reference sequence). Trimming removed 3 bases from V and 7 bases from J, with 7 bases in between. CDR3 DNA: TGTGCCAGTAGTATTTGGGGGGAGCAGTACTTC. Translation gives CASSIWGEQYF.

This clone came up a few times. The V gene is TRBV18, the J gene TRBJ1-1; 7 bases align to TRBD1. The J segment lost 3 bases and the V segment lost 2 bases, leaving 6 bases of the junction unmatched. The CDR3 extends over 15 amino acids. Germline V gives CDR1 KGHSH, CDR2 LQKENI. As DNA, the CDR3 is TGTGCCAGCTCACCAACCGACAGGGATGACACTGAAGCTTTCTTT. Its translation is CASSPTDRDDTEAFF.

The chain couples TRBV29-1 to TRBJ2-1, with D perhaps matching TRBD1 (6 bases). Germline values: CDR1 SQVTM, CDR2 ANQGSEA. CDR3 length equals 12 residues. With 6 bases removed from V and 12 bases from J, the gap between germline ends came to 18 bases. The CDR3: CSVLAQGLSQFF. DNA for the CDR3: TGCAGCGTCTTAGCTCAGGGGCTCTCGCAGTTCTTC.

The chain couples TRBV7-2 to TRBJ1-1; D possibly corresponds to TRBD1 (6 bases). The CDR3 covers 13 residues. V lost 7 bases and J 3 bases, leaving 12 bases between the germline ends. Per the germline V gene, CDR1 is SGHTA and CDR2 is FQGNSA. The CDR3 sequence is CASTLTGYTEAFF. CDR3 DNA: TGTGCCAGCACCCTGACAGGATACACTGAAGCTTTCTTT.

This clone was detected a few times. The chain links TRBV11-3 to TRBJ1-1; D is perhaps TRBD1 (6 bases). Germline assignment: CDR1 SGHNT and CDR2 YENEEA. CDR3 length equals 14 residues. Trimming stripped 4 bases from V and 3 bases from J, with 12 bases between. CDR3 amino acids: CASSSIQGYTEAFF. The CDR3 nucleotides read TGTGCCAGCAGCTCGATACAGGGTTACACTGAAGCTTTCTTT.

The chain carries TRBV18 and TRBJ1-2; a possible D gene is TRBD1 (6 bases). Germline V lookup: CDR1 KGHSH, CDR2 LQKENI. V lost 6 bases, J lost 0 bases, and 14 bases lay in between. This CDR3 is built from 15 residues. CDR3 protein: CASSRGQVANYGYTF. CDR3 DNA sequence: TGTGCCAGCTCGCGGGGGCAGGTAGCTAACTATGGCTACACCTTC.

A word on this clone: The junction departs from the called germline gene at one end, perhaps through a read error. J is TRBJ2-4 and V is TRBV9; a possible D gene is TRBD1 (8 bases). Germline lookup yields CDR1 SGDLS and CDR2 YYNGEE. CDR3 size: 16 residues. DNA for the CDR3: TGTGCCAGCAGCCCCCAGGGGGCAGCGGGATTTGAAATCTCGTTCTTC. Encoded protein: CASSPQGAAGFEISFF. The full variable domain, rest sourced from reference TRBV9 and TRBJ2-4, is DSGVTQTPKHLITATGQRVTLRCSPRSGDLSVYWYQQSLDQGLQFLIQYYNGEERAKGNILERFSAQQFPDLHSELNLSSLELGDSALYFCASSPQGAAGFEISFFGAGTRLSVL.

The gene calls are TRBV7-9 and TRBJ1-1, with D tentatively TRBD1 (5 bases). The CDR3 runs to 16 residues. V dropped 1 base and J dropped 2 bases, with 14 bases sitting between them. CDR1 and CDR2 (germline): SEHNR, FQNEAQ (reference sequence). CDR3 sequence: CASSLGGGAGNTEAFF. DNA for the CDR3: TGTGCCAGCAGCTTAGGGGGTGGGGCTGGTAACACTGAAGCTTTCTTT.

About this clone itself: Other DNA sequences in the same sample also yield this CDR3. This CDR3 is CSVDRGNTDTQYF. The CDR3 DNA follows: TGCAGCGTTGACAGGGGGAACACAGATACGCAGTATTTT. The chain has TRBV29-1 and TRBJ2-3, with 7 bases identical to TRBD1. V gave up 3 bases and J gave up 2 bases; unmatched junction bases: 2. This CDR3 has 13 amino acids. Germline V lookup: CDR1 SQVTM, CDR2 ANQGSEA.

The V call is TRBV2, the J call TRBJ2-2, with D unresolved. The CDR3 runs to 14 residues. Germline CDR1 SNHLY, CDR2 FYNNEI. Trimming took 7 bases from V and 0 from J, leaving 9 bases between them. The DNA for the CDR3 is TGTGCCAGCAAGAGGCAAGCGAACACCGGGGAGCTGTTTTTT. Residues: CASKRQANTGELFF.